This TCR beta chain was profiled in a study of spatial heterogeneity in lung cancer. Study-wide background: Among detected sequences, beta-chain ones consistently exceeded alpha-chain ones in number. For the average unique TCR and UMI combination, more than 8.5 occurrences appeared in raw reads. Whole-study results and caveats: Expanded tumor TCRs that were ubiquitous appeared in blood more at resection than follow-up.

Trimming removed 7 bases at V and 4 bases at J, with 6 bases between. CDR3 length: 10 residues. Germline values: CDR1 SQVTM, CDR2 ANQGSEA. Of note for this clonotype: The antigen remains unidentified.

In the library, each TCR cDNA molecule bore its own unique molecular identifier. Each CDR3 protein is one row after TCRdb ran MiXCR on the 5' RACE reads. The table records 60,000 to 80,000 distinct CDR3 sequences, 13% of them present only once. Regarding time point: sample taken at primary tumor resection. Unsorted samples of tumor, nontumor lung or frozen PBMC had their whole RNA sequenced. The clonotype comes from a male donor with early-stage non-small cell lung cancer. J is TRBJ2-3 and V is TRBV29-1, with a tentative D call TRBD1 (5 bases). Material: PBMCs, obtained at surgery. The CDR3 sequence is CSEGADTQYF. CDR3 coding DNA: TGCAGCGAAGGGGCAGATACGCAGTATTTT.